These 11 T cell receptor beta chains were sequenced from one sample in a study of cytomegalovirus exposure and HLA in healthy donors. Primers included in the PCR were 60 Vbeta and 13 Jbeta primers. Sequencing used immunoSEQ multiplex PCR; TCRdb keeps in-frame clones, though not all of them. The sample contains about 67,000 clones, approximately 67% of which appear only once. Sequenced input: PBMCs. These receptors were obtained from a woman aged 25-40 years in good health and CMV-seronegative.

The rearrangement links TRBV30 to TRBJ1-1; 10 bases fit TRBD1. The CDR3 totals 14 residues. Germline loops: CDR1 GTSNPN, CDR2 SVGIG (reference sequence). V dropped 5 bases and J dropped 6; count of bases not matched to a gene: 9. Written as DNA, the CDR3 is TGTGCCTGGTCGACAGGGGGCCAATTCCCTGAAGCTTTCTTT. Translation: CAWSTGGQFPEAFF.

The chain combines TRBV28 with TRBJ1-2, with 8 bases fitting TRBD1. Trimming at V came to 7 bases and at J to 10 bases, leaving 5 bases not matched to a gene. The CDR3 is 11 residues long. CDR1 is MDHEN, CDR2 SYDVKM, per germline. The DNA of the CDR3 is TGTGCCAGCAATGACAGGGGATACTACACCTTC. Residues: CASNDRGYYTF.

V is TRBV5-5 and J is TRBJ2-5; D perhaps matches TRBD2 (6 bases). Germline lookup yields CDR1 SGHKS and CDR2 YYEKEE (reference sequence). This CDR3 spans 16 amino acids. Between the trimmed V and J ends, which lost 4 bases and 4 bases, there was a span of 20 bases. The CDR3 nucleotides read TGTGCCAGCAGCCCCGGATGGGGGGACTCTGGAGAGACCCAGTACTTC. This gives the protein CASSPGWGDSGETQYF.

This chain uses TRBV4-1 with TRBJ1-2, with D possibly being TRBD1 (5 bases). The CDR3 contains 14 residues. V was trimmed by 1 base and J by 6 bases, leaving 12 bases between them. Germline V gene data show CDR1 as MGHRA and CDR2 as YSYEKL. The DNA for the CDR3 is TGCGCCAGCAGCCAAGTTGAGGCAGGGAATGGCTACACCTTC. Protein product: CASSQVEAGNGYTF.

This rearrangement joins TRBV30 to TRBJ1-2, with D maybe TRBD1 (5 bases). Trimming removed 3 bases from V and 4 bases from J, with 18 bases in between. Germline lookup yields CDR1 GTSNPN and CDR2 SVGIG (reference sequence). The CDR3 consists of 15 residues. This chain's CDR3 is CAWREWRGRVYGYTF. CDR3 bases: TGTGCCTGGAGGGAATGGAGGGGCAGGGTCTATGGCTACACCTTC.

The V call is TRBV19, the J call TRBJ2-5, with a tentative D call TRBD1 (5 bases). CDR1 and CDR2 (germline): LNHDA, SQIVND (reference sequence). The V end lost 7 bases, the J end lost 5 bases, and 20 bases lay between the germline ends. This CDR3 is built from 15 residues. This CDR3 reads CASTSNRWGGETQYF. Written as DNA, the CDR3 is TGTGCCAGTACCTCCAATAGATGGGGCGGCGAGACCCAGTACTTC.

V and J are TRBV18 and TRBJ2-2, with 9 positions matching TRBD1. The germline CDR1 and CDR2 sequences are KGHSH and LQKENI. The V segment lost 3 bases and the J segment 4 bases; nucleotides outside the gene matches: 6. The CDR3 has 16 residues. Written as DNA, the CDR3 is TGTGCCAGCTCACCTTCCGGGACAGGGCCCACCGGGGAGCTGTTTTTT. Protein: CASSPSGTGPTGELFF.

The chain recombines TRBV5-6 with TRBJ2-3, with TRBD2 matching over 8 bases. Per germline, CDR1 SGHDT and CDR2 YYEEEE. The V segment lost 4 bases and the J segment 1 base; nucleotides outside the gene matches: 5. The CDR3 consists of 15 residues. The CDR3 region has the DNA TGTGCCAGCAGCCGGGGGCGGGGGGGCACAGATACGCAGTATTTT. Amino acid sequence: CASSRGRGGTDTQYF.

V is TRBV7-2 and J is TRBJ2-5, with 14 bases fitting TRBD2. V lost 5 bases to trimming and J lost 0 bases; unmatched junction nucleotides: 5. There are 17 residues in the CDR3. In germline, CDR1 is SGHTA, CDR2 FQGNSA. The CDR3 DNA is TGTGCCAGCAGCACCCGACTAGCGGGGGGGTACCAAGAGACCCAGTACTTC. Protein sequence: CASSTRLAGGYQETQYF. The full variable domain, in which reference TRBV7-2 and TRBJ2-5 provide the parts outside the CDR3, is GAGVSQSPSNKVTEKGKDVELRCDPISGHTALYWYRQSLGQGLEFLIYFQGNSAPDKSGLPSDRFSAERTGGSVSTLTIQRTQQEDSAVYLCASSTRLAGGYQETQYFGPGTRLLVL.

The V call is TRBV28, the J call TRBJ2-5; 7 bases agree with TRBD1. Judging by the DNA end, TRBJ2-7 fits better; the J call may be wrong. The CDR3 has 14 residues. The V gene's germline CDR1 is MDHEN and CDR2 SYDVKM. CDR3 sequence: CASSYYRGAYEQYF. CDR3 nucleotides: TGTGCCAGCAGTTACTACAGGGGAGCCTACGAGCAGTACTTC.

This sequence joins TRBV7-8 and TRBJ1-5; D is possibly TRBD1 (6 bases). The V and J ends lost 1 base and 2 bases respectively, with 12 bases between them. In germline, CDR1 is SGHVS, CDR2 FQNEAQ. The CDR3 extends over 16 amino acids. In nucleotides, the CDR3 is TGTGCCAGCAGCTTAGATACAGGGTGGGGCAATCAGCCCCAGCATTTT. The encoded protein is CASSLDTGWGNQPQHF.